This T cell receptor beta chain comes out of a study of T cell changes during pregnancy in multiple sclerosis. The CDR3 loop spans 19 amino acids. J was trimmed by 1 base and V by 5 bases; bases with no gene match: 12. Germline V gene lookup returns CDR1 SGHTA and CDR2 FQGTGA. TCRdb's table, derived via immunoSEQ multiplex PCR, lists solely in-frame clones and lacks some. This sample yields more than 70,000 clones, of which roughly 89% are seen a single time; less than 2% belongs to the top ten. The clonotype comes from a female donor in good health, enrolled as a control in a pregnancy study. Sample: peripheral blood, taken after pregnancy. The chain carries TRBV7-3 and TRBJ2-6; 9 nucleotides agree with TRBD1. CDR3 protein: CASSEGQGGVLSGANVLTF. CDR3 bases: TGTGCCAGCAGCGAGGGACAGGGAGGGGTGTTATCTGGGGCCAACGTCCTGACTTTC. The variable domain in full, with the rest retrieved from reference TRBV7-3 and TRBJ2-6, is GAGVSQTPSNKVTEKGKYVELRCDPISGHTALYWYRQSLGQGPEFLIYFQGTGAADDSGLPNDRFFAVRPEGSVSTLKIQRTERGDSAVYLCASSEGQGGVLSGANVLTFGAGSRLTVL.